A single TCR beta chain is shown here with its context. Its antigen is undetermined. The sample holds other DNA sequences that translate to the same CDR3. The sample originates from a study of brain T cells in children with intractable seizures. The method was immunoSEQ multiplex PCR; TCRdb's version includes in-frame clones alone and lacks a portion of them. This sample has 300,000 to 400,000 clones, with roughly 93% found just once. Time point indicated: blood from clinic visit 5 months post-surgery; TSC patient then seizure free. Only cases whose brain tissue showed the highest T cell transcript signatures were sequenced. Before surgery, patients took at least one anti-epileptic drug. Whole-study findings and limits: Viral specificity was inferred only from CDR3 similarity; HCMV serostatus was unknown.

Germline CDR1 and CDR2: SGHNT and YENEEA. The CDR3 length is 10 residues. The trim removed 8 bases at V and 6 bases at J, leaving 1 base unmatched. The origin of this receptor is a boy younger than two with tuberous sclerosis and intractable seizures. This sequence joins TRBV11-3 and TRBJ2-7; 7 bases are a match to TRBD1. Specimen: peripheral blood, collected about 5 months after surgery. The CDR3 is CASSGGEQYF. CDR3 DNA: TGTGCCAGCTCAGGGGGCGAGCAGTACTTC.